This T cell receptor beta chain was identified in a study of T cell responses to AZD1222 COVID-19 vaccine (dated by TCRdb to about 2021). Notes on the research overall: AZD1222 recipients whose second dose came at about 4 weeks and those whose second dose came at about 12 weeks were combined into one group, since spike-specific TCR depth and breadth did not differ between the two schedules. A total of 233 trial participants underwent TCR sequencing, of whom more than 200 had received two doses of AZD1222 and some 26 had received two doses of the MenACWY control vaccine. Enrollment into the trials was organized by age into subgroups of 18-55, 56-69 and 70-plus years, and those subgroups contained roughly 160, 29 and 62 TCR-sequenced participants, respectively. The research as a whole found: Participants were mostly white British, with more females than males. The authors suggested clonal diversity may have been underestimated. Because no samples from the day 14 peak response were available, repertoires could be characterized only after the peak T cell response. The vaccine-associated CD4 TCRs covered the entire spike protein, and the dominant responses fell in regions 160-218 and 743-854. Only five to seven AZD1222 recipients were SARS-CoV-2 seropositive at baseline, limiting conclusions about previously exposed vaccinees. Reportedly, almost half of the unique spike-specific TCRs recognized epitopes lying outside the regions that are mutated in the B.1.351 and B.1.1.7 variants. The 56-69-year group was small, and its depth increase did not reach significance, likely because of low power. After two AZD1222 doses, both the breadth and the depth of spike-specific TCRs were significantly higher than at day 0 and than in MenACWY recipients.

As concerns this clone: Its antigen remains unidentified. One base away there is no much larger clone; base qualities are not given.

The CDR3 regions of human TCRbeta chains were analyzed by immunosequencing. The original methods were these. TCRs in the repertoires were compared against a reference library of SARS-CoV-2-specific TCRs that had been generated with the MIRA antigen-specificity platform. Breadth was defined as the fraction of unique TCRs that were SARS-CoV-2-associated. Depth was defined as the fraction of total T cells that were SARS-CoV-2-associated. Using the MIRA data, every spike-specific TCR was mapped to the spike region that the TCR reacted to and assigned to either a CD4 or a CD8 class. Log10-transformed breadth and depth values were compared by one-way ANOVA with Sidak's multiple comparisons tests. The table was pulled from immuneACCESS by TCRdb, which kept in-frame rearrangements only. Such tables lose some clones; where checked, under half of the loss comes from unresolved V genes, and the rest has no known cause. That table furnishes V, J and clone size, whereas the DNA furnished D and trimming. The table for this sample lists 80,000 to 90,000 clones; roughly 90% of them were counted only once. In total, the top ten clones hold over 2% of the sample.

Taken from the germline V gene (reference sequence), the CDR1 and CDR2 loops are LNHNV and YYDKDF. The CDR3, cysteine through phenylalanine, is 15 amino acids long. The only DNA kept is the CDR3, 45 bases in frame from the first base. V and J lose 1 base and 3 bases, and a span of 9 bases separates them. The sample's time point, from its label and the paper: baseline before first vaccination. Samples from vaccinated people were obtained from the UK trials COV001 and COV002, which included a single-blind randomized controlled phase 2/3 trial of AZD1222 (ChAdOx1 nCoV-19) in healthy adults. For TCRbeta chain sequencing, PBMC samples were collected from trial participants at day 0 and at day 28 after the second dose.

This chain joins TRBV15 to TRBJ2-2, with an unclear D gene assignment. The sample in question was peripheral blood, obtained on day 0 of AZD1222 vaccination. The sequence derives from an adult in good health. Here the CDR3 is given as CATSRVREDTGELFF. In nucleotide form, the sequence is TGTGCCACCAGCAGAGTTAGGGAAGACACCGGGGAGCTGTTTTTT. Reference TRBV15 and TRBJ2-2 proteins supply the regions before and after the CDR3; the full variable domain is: DAMVIQNPRYQVTQFGKPVTLSCSQTLNHNVMYWYQQKSSQAPKLLFHYYDKDFNNEADTPDNFQSRRPNTSFCFLDIRSPGLGDTAMYLCATSRVREDTGELFFGEGSRLTVL.